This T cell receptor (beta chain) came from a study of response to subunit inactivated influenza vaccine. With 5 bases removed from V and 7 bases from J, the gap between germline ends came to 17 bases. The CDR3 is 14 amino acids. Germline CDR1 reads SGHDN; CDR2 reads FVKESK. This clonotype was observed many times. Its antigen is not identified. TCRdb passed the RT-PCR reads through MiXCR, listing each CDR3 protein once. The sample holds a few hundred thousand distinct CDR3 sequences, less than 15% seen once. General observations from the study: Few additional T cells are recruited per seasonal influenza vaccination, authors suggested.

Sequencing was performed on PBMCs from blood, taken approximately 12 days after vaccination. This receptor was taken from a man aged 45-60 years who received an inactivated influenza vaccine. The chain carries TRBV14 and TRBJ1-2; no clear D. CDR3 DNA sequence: TGTGCCAGCAGCGGACGGGGTAGAGGTAGTGGCTACACCTTC. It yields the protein CASSGRGRGSGYTF.